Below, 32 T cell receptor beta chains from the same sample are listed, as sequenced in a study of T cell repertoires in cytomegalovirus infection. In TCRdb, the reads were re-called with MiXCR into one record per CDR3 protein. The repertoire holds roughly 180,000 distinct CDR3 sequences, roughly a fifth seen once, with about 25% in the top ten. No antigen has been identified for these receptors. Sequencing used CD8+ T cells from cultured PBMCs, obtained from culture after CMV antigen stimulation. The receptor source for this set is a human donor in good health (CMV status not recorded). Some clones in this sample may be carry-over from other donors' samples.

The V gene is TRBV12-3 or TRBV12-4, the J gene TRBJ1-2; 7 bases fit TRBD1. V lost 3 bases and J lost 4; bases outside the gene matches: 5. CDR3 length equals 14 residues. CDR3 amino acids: CASSFGRQGYGYTF. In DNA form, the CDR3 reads TGTGCCAGCAGTTTTGGCAGACAGGGCTATGGCTACACCTTC.

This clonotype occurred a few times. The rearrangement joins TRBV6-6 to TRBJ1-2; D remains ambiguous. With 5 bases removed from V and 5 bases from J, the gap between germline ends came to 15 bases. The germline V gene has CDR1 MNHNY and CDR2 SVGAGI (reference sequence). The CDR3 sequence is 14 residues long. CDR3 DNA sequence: TGTGCCAGCAGTCCCGGGCCTTCGGGGTATGGCTACACCTTC. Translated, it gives CASSPGPSGYGYTF.

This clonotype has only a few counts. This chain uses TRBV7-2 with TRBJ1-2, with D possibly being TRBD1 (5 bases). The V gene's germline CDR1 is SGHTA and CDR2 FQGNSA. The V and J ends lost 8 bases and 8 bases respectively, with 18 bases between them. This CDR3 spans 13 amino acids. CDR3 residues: CASAGRRVSGYTF. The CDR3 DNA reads TGTGCCAGCGCGGGGCGGAGGGTATCAGGCTACACCTTC. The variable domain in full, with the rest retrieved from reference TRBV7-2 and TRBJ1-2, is GAGVSQSPSNKVTEKGKDVELRCDPISGHTALYWYRQSLGQGLEFLIYFQGNSAPDKSGLPSDRFSAERTGGSVSTLTIQRTQQEDSAVYLCASAGRRVSGYTFGSGTRLTVV.

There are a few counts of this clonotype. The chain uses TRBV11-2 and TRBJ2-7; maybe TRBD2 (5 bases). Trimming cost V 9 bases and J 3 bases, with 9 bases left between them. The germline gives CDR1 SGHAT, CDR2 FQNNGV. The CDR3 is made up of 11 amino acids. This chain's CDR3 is CASNEGYEQYF. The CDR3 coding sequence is TGTGCCAGTAACGAGGGCTACGAGCAGTACTTC.

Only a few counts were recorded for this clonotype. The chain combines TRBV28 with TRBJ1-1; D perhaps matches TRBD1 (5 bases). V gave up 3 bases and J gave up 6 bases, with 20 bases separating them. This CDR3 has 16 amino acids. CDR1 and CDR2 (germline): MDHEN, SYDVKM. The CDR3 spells CASSFPQTVTMSEAFF. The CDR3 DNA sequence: TGTGCCAGCAGTTTCCCCCAGACAGTTACTATGTCTGAAGCTTTCTTT.

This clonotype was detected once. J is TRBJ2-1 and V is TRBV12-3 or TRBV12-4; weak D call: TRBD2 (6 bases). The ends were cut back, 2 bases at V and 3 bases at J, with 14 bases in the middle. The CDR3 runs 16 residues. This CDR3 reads CASSLLAGRFYNEQFF. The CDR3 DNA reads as TGTGCCAGCAGTTTATTGGCGGGGAGATTCTACAATGAGCAGTTCTTC.

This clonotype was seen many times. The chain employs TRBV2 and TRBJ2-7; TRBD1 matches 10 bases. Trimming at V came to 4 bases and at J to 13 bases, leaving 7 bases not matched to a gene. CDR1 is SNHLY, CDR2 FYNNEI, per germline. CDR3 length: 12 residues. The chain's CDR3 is CASSGLTGGAYF. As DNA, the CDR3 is TGTGCCAGCAGTGGGCTGACAGGGGGCGCCTACTTC.

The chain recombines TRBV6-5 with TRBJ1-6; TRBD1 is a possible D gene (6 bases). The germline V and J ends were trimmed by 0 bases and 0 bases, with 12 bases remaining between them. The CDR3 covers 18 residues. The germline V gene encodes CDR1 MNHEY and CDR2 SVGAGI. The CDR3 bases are TGTGCCAGCAGTTACTCGGAAACAGGGAGCTCCTATAATTCACCCCTCCACTTT. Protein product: CASSYSETGSSYNSPLHF.

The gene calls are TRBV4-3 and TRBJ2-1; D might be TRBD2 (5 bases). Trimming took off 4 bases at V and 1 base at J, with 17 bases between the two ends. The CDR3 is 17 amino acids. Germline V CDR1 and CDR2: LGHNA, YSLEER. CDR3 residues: CASSRLADVDSYNEQFF. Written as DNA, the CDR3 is TGCGCCAGCAGCCGCCTAGCAGACGTAGATTCCTACAATGAGCAGTTCTTC.

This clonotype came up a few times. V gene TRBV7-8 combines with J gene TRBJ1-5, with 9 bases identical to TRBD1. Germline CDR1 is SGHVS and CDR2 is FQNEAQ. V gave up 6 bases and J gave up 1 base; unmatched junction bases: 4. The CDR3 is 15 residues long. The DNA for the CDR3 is TGTGCCAGCAGATTGGGACAGGGCAGCAATCAGCCCCAGCATTTT. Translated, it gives CASRLGQGSNQPQHF. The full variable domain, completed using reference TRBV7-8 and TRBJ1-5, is GAGVSQSPRYKVAKRGQDVALRCDPISGHVSLFWYQQALGQGPEFLTYFQNEAQLDKSGLPSDRFFAERPEGSVSTLKIQRTQQEDSAVYLCASRLGQGSNQPQHFGDGTRLSIL.

CDR3 coding DNA: TGTGCCAGCAGTTTCCGCAGCCGGCTCACCTACGAGCAGTACTTC. It is translated as CASSFRSRLTYEQYF. The gene calls are TRBV28 and TRBJ2-7; D not resolved. Germline CDR1 reads MDHEN; CDR2 reads SYDVKM. V was pared by 3 bases and J by 2 bases, with 14 bases between. The CDR3 length is 15 residues.

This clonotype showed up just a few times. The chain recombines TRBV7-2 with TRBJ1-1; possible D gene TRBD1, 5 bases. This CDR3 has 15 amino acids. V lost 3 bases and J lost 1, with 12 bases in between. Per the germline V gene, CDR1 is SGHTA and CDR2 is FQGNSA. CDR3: CASSFPGRENTEAFF. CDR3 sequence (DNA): TGTGCCAGCAGCTTCCCGGGACGGGAGAACACTGAAGCTTTCTTT.

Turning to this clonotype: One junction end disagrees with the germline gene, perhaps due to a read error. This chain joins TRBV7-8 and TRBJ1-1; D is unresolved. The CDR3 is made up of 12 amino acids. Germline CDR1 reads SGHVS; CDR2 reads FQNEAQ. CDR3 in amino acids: CASRFGNTEAFF. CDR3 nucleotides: TGTGCAAGCAGGTTCGGGAACACTGAAGCTTTCTTT.

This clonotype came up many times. The CDR3 reads CASSLIAGGYNEQFF. The CDR3 DNA follows: TGTGCCAGCAGTTTAATCGCAGGGGGCTACAATGAGCAGTTCTTC. The chain couples TRBV12-3 or TRBV12-4 to TRBJ2-1; 7 nucleotides align to TRBD1. The CDR3 has 15 amino acids. Losses at the gene ends were 2 bases for V and 3 bases for J; bases not matched to a gene: 4.

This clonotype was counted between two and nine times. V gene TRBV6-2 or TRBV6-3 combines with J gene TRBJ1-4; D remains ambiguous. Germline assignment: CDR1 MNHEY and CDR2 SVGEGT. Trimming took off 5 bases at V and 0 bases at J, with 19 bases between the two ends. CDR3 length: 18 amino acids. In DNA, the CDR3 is TGTGCCAGCAGTCACCATATAAAGAGCCTCGCAACTAATGAAAAACTGTTTTTT. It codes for CASSHHIKSLATNEKLFF.

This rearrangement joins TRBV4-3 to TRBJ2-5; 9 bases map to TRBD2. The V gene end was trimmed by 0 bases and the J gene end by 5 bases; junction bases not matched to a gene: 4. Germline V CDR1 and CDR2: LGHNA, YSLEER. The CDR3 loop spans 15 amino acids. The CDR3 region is CASSQDRSGGETQYF. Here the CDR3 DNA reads TGCGCCAGCAGCCAAGATCGGAGCGGGGGGGAGACCCAGTACTTC.

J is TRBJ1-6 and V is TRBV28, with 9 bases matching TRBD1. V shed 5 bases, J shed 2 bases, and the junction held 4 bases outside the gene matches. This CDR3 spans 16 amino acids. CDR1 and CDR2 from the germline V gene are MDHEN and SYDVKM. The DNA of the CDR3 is TGTGCCAGCAGTGAACAGGGGGCCGCCTATAATTCACCCCTCCACTTT. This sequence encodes CASSEQGAAYNSPLHF.

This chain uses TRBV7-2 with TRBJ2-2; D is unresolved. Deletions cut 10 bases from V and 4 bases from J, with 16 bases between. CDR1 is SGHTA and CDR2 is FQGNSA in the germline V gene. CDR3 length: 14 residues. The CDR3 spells CAIRPASVTGELFF. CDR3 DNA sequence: TGTGCCATCAGACCCGCTTCGGTCACCGGGGAGCTGTTTTTT.

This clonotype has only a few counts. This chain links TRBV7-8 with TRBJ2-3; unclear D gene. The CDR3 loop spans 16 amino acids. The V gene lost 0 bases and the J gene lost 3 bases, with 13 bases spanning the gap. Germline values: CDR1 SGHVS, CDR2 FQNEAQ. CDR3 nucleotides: TGTGCCAGCAGCTTAGCCAGGCCCCCAGTTACAGATACGCAGTATTTT. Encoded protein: CASSLARPPVTDTQYF. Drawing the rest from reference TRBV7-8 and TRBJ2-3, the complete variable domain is GAGVSQSPRYKVAKRGQDVALRCDPISGHVSLFWYQQALGQGPEFLTYFQNEAQLDKSGLPSDRFFAERPEGSVSTLKIQRTQQEDSAVYLCASSLARPPVTDTQYFGPGTRLTVL.

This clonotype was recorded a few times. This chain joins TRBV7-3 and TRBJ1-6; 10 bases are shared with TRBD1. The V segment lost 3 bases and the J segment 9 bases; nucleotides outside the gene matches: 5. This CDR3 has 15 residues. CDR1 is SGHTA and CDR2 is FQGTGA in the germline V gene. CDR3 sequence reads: CASSLGQGSSSPLHF. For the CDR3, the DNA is TGTGCCAGCAGCTTGGGACAGGGGTCTAGTTCACCCCTCCACTTT.

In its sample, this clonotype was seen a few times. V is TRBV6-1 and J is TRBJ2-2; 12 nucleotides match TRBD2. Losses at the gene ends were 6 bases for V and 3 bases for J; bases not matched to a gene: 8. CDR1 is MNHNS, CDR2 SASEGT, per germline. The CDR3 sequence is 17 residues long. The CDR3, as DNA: TGTGCCAGCAGAGGTGGACTAGCGGGGACCTACACCGGGGAGCTGTTTTTT. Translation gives CASRGGLAGTYTGELFF.

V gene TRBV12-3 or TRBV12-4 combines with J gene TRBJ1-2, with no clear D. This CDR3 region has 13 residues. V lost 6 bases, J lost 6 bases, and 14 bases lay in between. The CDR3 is CASSQPSLDGYTF. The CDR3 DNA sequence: TGTGCCAGCAGCCAACCTAGCTTGGATGGCTACACCTTC.

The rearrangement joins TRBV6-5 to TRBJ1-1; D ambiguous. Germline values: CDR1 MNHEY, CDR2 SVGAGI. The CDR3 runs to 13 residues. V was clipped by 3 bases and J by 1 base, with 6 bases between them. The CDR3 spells CASSYLTNTEAFF. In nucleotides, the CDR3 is TGTGCCAGCAGTTATTTAACGAACACTGAAGCTTTCTTT.

CDR3: CASSSGTSGVGDTQYF. The CDR3 bases are TGTGCCAGCAGCTCCGGGACTAGCGGGGTGGGCGATACGCAGTATTTT. This chain links TRBV7-2 with TRBJ2-3; 13 bases map to TRBD2. CDR1 and CDR2 (germline): SGHTA, FQGNSA. The CDR3 length is 16 residues. V lost 4 bases to trimming and J lost 6 bases; unmatched junction nucleotides: 7.

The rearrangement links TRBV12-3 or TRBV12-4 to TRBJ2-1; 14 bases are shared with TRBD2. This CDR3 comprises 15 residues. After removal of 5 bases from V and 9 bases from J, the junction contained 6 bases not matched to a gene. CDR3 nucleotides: TGTGCCAGCAGTCTGACTAGCGGGGGGGCAGGTGAGCAGTTCTTC. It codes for CASSLTSGGAGEQFF.

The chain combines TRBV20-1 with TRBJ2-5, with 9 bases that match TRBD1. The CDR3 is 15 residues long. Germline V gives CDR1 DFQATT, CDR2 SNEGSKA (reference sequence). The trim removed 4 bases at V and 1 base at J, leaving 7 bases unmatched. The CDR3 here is CSATPGQGSQETQYF. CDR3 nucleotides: TGCAGTGCTACCCCGGGACAGGGTTCCCAAGAGACCCAGTACTTC.

The CDR3 bases are TGTGCCAGCAGCTGGGACAGGGAGGGCTCTGGGGCCAACGTCCTGACTTTC. Translating it yields CASSWDREGSGANVLTF. J is TRBJ2-6 and V is TRBV7-6; 9 nucleotides match TRBD1. Germline values: CDR1 SGHVS, CDR2 FNYEAQ. This CDR3 is 17 amino acids long. J gave up 0 bases and V 4 bases, and 4 bases lay outside the gene matches.

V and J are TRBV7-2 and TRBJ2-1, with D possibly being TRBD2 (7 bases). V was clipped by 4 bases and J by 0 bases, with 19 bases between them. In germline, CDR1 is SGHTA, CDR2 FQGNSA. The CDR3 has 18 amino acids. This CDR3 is CASSSLPLAGASYNEQFF. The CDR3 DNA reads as TGTGCCAGCAGCTCCCTCCCCCTTGCGGGGGCCTCCTACAATGAGCAGTTCTTC.

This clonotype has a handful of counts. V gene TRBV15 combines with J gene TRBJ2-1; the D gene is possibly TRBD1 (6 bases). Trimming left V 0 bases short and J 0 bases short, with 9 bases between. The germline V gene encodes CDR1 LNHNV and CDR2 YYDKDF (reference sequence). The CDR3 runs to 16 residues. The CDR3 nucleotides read TGTGCCACCAGCAGAGACGCCAGGGGCTCCTACAATGAGCAGTTCTTC. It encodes CATSRDARGSYNEQFF.

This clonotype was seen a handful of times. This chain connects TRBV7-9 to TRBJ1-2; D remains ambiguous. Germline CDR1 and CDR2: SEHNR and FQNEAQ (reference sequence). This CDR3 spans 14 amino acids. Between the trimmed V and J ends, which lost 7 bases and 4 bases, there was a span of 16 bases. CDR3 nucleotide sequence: TGTGCCAGCACCCAGTCGGGGTCCGGCTATGGCTACACCTTC. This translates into CASTQSGSGYGYTF.

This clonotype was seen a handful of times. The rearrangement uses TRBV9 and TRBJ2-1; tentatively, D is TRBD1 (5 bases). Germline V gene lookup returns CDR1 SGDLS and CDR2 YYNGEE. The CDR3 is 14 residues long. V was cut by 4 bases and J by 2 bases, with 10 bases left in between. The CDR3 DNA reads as TGTGCCAGCAGCAGGGCAGGGACCTACAATGAGCAGTTCTTC. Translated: CASSRAGTYNEQFF.

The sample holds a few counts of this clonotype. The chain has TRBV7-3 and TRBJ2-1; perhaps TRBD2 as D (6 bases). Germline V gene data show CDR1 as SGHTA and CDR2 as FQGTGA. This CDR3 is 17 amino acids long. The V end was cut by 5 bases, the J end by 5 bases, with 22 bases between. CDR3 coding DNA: TGTGCCAGCAGCCCGATCGGGGCAGGGAGGTTCAACAATGAGCAGTTCTTC. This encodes CASSPIGAGRFNNEQFF.